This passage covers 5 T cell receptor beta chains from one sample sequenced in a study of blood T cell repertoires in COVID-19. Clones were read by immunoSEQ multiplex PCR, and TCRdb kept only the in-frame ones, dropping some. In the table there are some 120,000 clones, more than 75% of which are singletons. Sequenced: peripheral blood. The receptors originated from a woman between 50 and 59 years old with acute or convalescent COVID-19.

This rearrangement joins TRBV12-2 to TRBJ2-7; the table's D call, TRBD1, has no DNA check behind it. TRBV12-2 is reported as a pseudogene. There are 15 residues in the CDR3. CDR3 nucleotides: TGTGCAAGTCGCTACCCCCGCGACAGGGAGTACGAGCAGTACTTC. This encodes CASRYPRDREYEQYF.

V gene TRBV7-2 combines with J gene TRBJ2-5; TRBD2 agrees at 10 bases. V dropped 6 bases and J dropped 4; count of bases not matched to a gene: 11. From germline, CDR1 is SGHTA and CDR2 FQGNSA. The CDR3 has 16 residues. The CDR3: CASSRSSGRSGETQYF. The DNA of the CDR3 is TGTGCCAGCAGTCGTTCTAGCGGGAGATCGGGAGAGACCCAGTACTTC.

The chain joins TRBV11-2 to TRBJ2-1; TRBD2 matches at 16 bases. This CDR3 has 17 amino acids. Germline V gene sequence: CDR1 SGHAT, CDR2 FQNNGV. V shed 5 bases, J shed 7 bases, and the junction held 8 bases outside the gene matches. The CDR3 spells CASSTTGTSGRVNEQFF. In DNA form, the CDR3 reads TGTGCCAGCAGCACGACCGGGACTAGCGGGAGGGTTAATGAGCAGTTCTTC.

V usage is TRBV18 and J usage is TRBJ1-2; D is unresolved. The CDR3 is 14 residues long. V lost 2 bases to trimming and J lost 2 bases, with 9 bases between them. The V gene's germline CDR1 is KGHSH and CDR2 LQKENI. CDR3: CASSPDNKNYGYTF. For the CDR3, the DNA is TGTGCCAGCTCACCAGACAACAAGAACTATGGCTACACCTTC.

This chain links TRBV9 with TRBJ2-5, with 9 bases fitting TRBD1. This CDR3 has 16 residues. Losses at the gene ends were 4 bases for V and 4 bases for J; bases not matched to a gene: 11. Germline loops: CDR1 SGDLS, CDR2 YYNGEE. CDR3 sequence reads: CASSSHPGQGGETQYF. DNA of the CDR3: TGTGCCAGCAGCTCACACCCGGGACAGGGTGGAGAGACCCAGTACTTC.